The 2 T cell receptor beta chains given below trace back to one sample, sequenced in a study of cytomegalovirus exposure and HLA in healthy donors. PCR was performed using 60 Vbeta and 13 Jbeta primers. The table came from immunoSEQ multiplex PCR; TCRdb's copy has only in-frame clones and leaves some out. The table lists approximately 140,000 clones, more than 75% of them singletons, with more than 2.5% in the top ten. Input material: PBMCs. These receptors were taken from a man younger than 30 in good health and CMV-seropositive.

DNA for the CDR3: TGTGCCTGGACGCGCTTTAGGGGGAACACTGAAGCTTTCTTT. It specifies CAWTRFRGNTEAFF. The chain joins TRBV30 to TRBJ1-1; D may be TRBD1 (5 bases). This CDR3 contains 14 residues. Germline V gives CDR1 GTSNPN, CDR2 SVGIG (reference sequence). Trimming removed 4 bases from V and 1 base from J, with 13 bases in between.

The CDR3 region is CASSADRGHGYTF. For the CDR3, the DNA is TGTGCCAGCAGCGCGGACAGGGGGCATGGCTACACCTTC. The chain has TRBV9 and TRBJ1-2; 11 bases are a match to TRBD1. V gave up 3 bases and J gave up 6 bases; unmatched junction bases: 1. CDR1 is SGDLS, CDR2 YYNGEE, per germline. There are 13 residues in the CDR3.